This paragraph covers one T cell receptor (beta chain) sequence. Its specificity is not known. Time point defined: blood from clinic visit 5 months post-surgery; TSC patient then seizure free. Sequencing was limited to surgery cases with top T cell transcript signatures in brain tissue. Before surgery, patients took at least one anti-epileptic drug. The data were obtained in a study of brain T cells in children with intractable seizures. Broader study findings: Patients' HCMV serostatus was unknown; virus specificity rests on CDR3 similarity alone. Pre-surgery blood may have been undersampled, hiding some clones.

The CDR3 is made up of 16 amino acids. V shed 3 bases, J shed 2 bases, and the junction held 2 bases outside the gene matches. CDR1 and CDR2 from the germline V gene are SGHAT and FQNNGV. Sequencing was performed with immunoSEQ multiplex PCR; in TCRdb, only in-frame clones are kept and a portion is missing. The sample records about 350,000 clones, more than 85% being singletons. The sequencing here drew on peripheral blood, taken more than 4 months after surgery. The V gene is TRBV11-2, the J gene TRBJ2-6, with TRBD1 identical over 9 bases. The sequence was collected from a boy younger than two with tuberous sclerosis and intractable seizures. The CDR3: CASSFYRGPGANVLTF. CDR3 sequence (DNA): TGTGCCAGCAGCTTTTACAGGGGGCCTGGGGCCAACGTCCTGACTTTC.